Listed below are T cell receptor beta chains from one sample, sequenced in a study of vaccination and CD4 T cells after COVID-19. Their target antigens are unknown. TCRdb re-analysed the PCR reads in MiXCR, keeping a single row per CDR3 protein. This sample has more than 13,000 distinct CDR3 sequences; approximately 55% occur once, and the top ten carry over 9.5%. Sequenced sample: CD4+ T cells from blood, cultured in vitro. Receptor source: a human donor who had recovered from COVID-19. Both conserved end residues are part of each CDR3. Fields, in order: V gene, D gene, clone size, J gene, CDR3 protein, CDR3 DNA. D genes are given only for firm matches. Clone size, where shown, is once, few, many, or a class for clones that have expanded.

TRBV2	TRBD1	few	TRBJ1-5	CASSLDRVSNQPQHF	TGTGCCAGCAGTTTGGACAGGGTGAGCAATCAGCCCCAGCATTTT
TRBV6-2/TRBV6-3	TRBD1	-	TRBJ1-5	CASSIGQGQSAQHF	TGTGCCAGCAGTATTGGACAGGGGCAGTCAGCCCAGCATTTT
TRBV10-3	TRBD1	-	TRBJ2-5	CAISGGTGSFEETQYF	TGTGCCATCAGTGGGGGGACAGGGTCGTTTGAAGAGACCCAGTACTTC
TRBV5-4	-	-	TRBJ2-7	CASSLPDGGYEQYF	TGTGCCAGCAGCTTACCAGATGGGGGCTACGAGCAGTACTTC
TRBV7-9	-	-	TRBJ2-5	CASSSGSRTETQYF	TGTGCCAGCAGCTCGGGGTCTAGAACGGAGACCCAGTACTTC
TRBV7-3	TRBD1	few	TRBJ2-7	CASSRQGGEQYF	TGTGCCAGCAGTCGACAGGGCGGCGAGCAGTACTTC
TRBV20-1	TRBD2	few	TRBJ2-2	CSARDSASGRARTGELFF	TGCAGTGCTAGAGATAGCGCTAGCGGGAGGGCCAGGACCGGGGAGCTGTTTTTT
TRBV6-2/TRBV6-3	TRBD1	-	TRBJ2-6	CASSYDRGSGANVLTF	TGTGCCAGCAGTTACGACAGGGGCTCTGGGGCCAACGTCCTGACTTTC
TRBV25-1	-	few	TRBJ2-7	CASRNRDSYEQYF	TGTGCCAGCAGGAACAGGGACTCCTACGAGCAGTACTTC
TRBV6-4	TRBD1	-	TRBJ1-2	CASTYRDRGLNYGYTF	TGTGCCAGCACATACCGGGACAGGGGTCTAAACTATGGCTACACCTTC
TRBV30	TRBD2	-	TRBJ2-7	CAWSRTSGSYEQYF	TGTGCCTGGAGTCGGACTAGCGGCTCCTACGAGCAGTACTTC
TRBV28	TRBD2	-	TRBJ2-2	CASEPPGRGMTGELFF	TGTGCCAGCGAGCCTCCAGGGCGGGGGATGACCGGGGAGCTGTTTTTT
TRBV5-1	-	-	TRBJ2-3	CASSMGAVADTQYF	TGCGCCAGCAGCATGGGTGCGGTTGCCGATACGCAGTATTTT
TRBV6-1	-	few	TRBJ2-2	CASSQDSANTGELFF	TGTGCCAGCAGCCAGGACAGCGCGAACACCGGGGAGCTGTTTTTT
TRBV20-1	-	-	TRBJ2-5	CSSVLGAKETQYF	TGCAGTTCGGTGTTGGGCGCTAAAGAGACCCAGTACTTC
TRBV11-3	-	-	TRBJ2-3	CASSLIPTPWTRGDTQYF	TGTGCCAGCAGCTTAATCCCCACACCGTGGACGAGGGGAGATACGCAGTATTTT
TRBV6-1	-	-	TRBJ2-7	CASSVWGSYEQYF	TGTGCCAGCAGTGTTTGGGGGTCCTACGAGCAGTACTTC
TRBV20-1	-	-	TRBJ2-5	CSARDLRQDQETQYF	TGCAGTGCTAGAGATTTAAGGCAGGACCAAGAGACCCAGTACTTC
TRBV6-1	TRBD1	few	TRBJ1-2	CASSRDSYANYGYTF	TGTGCCAGCAGTCGGGACAGCTATGCCAACTATGGCTACACCTTC
TRBV6-1	-	-	TRBJ2-7	CASAGEGAGEQYF	TGTGCCTCCGCTGGGGAGGGGGCGGGGGAGCAGTACTTC
TRBV6-2/TRBV6-3	-	few	TRBJ2-1	CASSPYNEQFF	TGTGCCAGCAGCCCATACAATGAGCAGTTCTTC
TRBV28	-	medium-sized	TRBJ2-3	CASSLPGWGAEGDTQYF	TGTGCCAGCAGTCTACCCGGCTGGGGGGCCGAGGGAGATACGCAGTATTTT
TRBV15	TRBD2	few	TRBJ2-5	CATSRGTSGGEETQYF	TGTGCCACCAGCAGGGGGACTAGCGGAGGGGAAGAGACCCAGTACTTC
TRBV11-2	-	-	TRBJ2-1	CATQAGGKDYNEQFF	TGTGCCACCCAGGCCGGTGGAAAAGACTACAATGAGCAGTTCTTC
TRBV27	-	-	TRBJ2-7	CATGSASSYEQYF	TGTGCCACGGGCTCGGCTAGCAGCTACGAGCAGTACTTC
TRBV10-3	-	-	TRBJ1-2	CAISQGTDYGYTF	TGTGCCATCAGTCAGGGGACGGACTATGGCTACACCTTC
TRBV7-9	-	-	TRBJ2-6	CASSFSGANVLTF	TGTGCCAGCAGTTTCTCTGGGGCCAACGTCCTGACTTTC
TRBV2	-	-	TRBJ2-5	CASSGPTRDETQYF	TGTGCCAGCAGCGGACCTACTAGAGACGAGACCCAGTACTTC
TRBV19	-	-	TRBJ2-2	CASTGVQGAGELFF	TGTGCCAGTACGGGGGTTCAGGGCGCCGGGGAGCTGTTTTTT
TRBV20-1	TRBD2	-	TRBJ2-5	CSASFGLVAGVIQETQYF	TGCAGTGCTAGTTTCGGGTTAGTGGCGGGGGTCATACAAGAGACCCAGTACTTC
TRBV7-2	-	-	TRBJ2-5	CASSFQETQYF	TGTGCCAGCAGCTTCCAAGAGACCCAGTACTTC
TRBV6-5	TRBD1	-	TRBJ2-2	CASSYSKTGGDTGELFF	TGTGCCAGCAGTTACTCGAAAACAGGGGGTGACACCGGGGAGCTGTTTTTT
TRBV2	-	few	TRBJ2-1	CASSELANPSYNEQFF	TGTGCCAGCAGTGAATTGGCTAATCCCTCCTACAATGAGCAGTTCTTC
TRBV12-3/TRBV12-4	-	few	TRBJ1-5	CASSLAPPQQPQHF	TGTGCCAGCAGTTTAGCACCCCCCCAGCAGCCCCAGCATTTT
TRBV12-3/TRBV12-4	-	medium-sized	TRBJ2-1	CASTEGGGHEQFF	TGTGCCAGCACGGAGGGGGGAGGGCATGAGCAGTTCTTC
TRBV6-1	TRBD1	-	TRBJ1-2	CASSGGQGTYGYTF	TGTGCCAGCAGTGGAGGACAGGGAACCTATGGCTACACCTTC
TRBV15	-	few	TRBJ1-4	CATSRGAELLTNEKLFF	TGTGCCACCAGCAGAGGGGCAGAGCTCCTAACTAATGAAAAACTGTTTTTT
TRBV12-3/TRBV12-4	-	few	TRBJ2-2	CASLDSNTGELFF	TGTGCCAGCCTGGACAGCAACACCGGGGAGCTGTTTTTT
TRBV2	-	once	TRBJ2-5	CASSEARREETQYF	TGTGCCAGCAGTGAAGCGCGTAGGGAAGAGACCCAGTACTTC
TRBV6-1	TRBD1	few	TRBJ2-1	CASDMTGGNEQFF	TGTGCCAGCGATATGACAGGGGGCAATGAGCAGTTCTTC
TRBV10-3	TRBD1	-	TRBJ1-1	CAISGDRVNTEAFF	TGTGCCATCAGCGGGGACAGGGTGAACACTGAAGCTTTCTTT
TRBV20-1	-	-	TRBJ1-2	CSAREAENYGYTF	TGCAGTGCTAGAGAGGCGGAAAACTATGGCTACACCTTC
TRBV20-1	-	-	TRBJ2-5	CSARDRLAGRETQYF	TGCAGTGCTAGAGATCGGCTAGCAGGGAGGGAGACCCAGTACTTC
TRBV20-1	TRBD2	-	TRBJ2-7	CSARDLLAGGEQYF	TGCAGTGCTAGAGATTTACTAGCGGGAGGCGAGCAGTACTTC